The 24 T cell receptor beta chains given below trace back to one sample, sequenced in a study of breast tumors, draining lymph nodes, adjacent tissues listed by TCRdb under 2016. The protocol used for the library was multiplex PCR. Sequencing took place on an Illumina HiSeq 2000. TCRdb reran the public reads through fastp at Q25 and MiXCR, keeping productive beta chains. Rows are combined by CDR3 protein, so each entry shows the most common genes and DNA. The sample table holds tens of thousands of distinct CDR3 sequences, of which around 60% were seen once. Roughly 19% of the sample is in the top ten clones. The material sequenced was breast tumor tissue. The receptors shown here come from a female donor with breast cancer. Some clones in this sample may be carry-over from other donors' samples.

The V and J genes are TRBV12-3 or TRBV12-4 and TRBJ2-3; 10 positions match TRBD2. The trim removed 3 bases at V and 2 bases at J, leaving 5 bases unmatched. This CDR3 is 16 amino acids long. The CDR3 spells CASSLKTSGFTDTQYF. The CDR3, as DNA: TGTGCCAGCAGTTTGAAGACTAGCGGGTTCACAGATACGCAGTATTTT.

This clonotype was observed many times. The chain joins TRBV10-3 to TRBJ2-7, with 10 positions matching TRBD2. V shed 4 bases, J shed 3 bases, and the junction held 6 bases outside the gene matches. The CDR3 sequence is 15 residues long. Germline V gene data show CDR1 as ENHRY and CDR2 as SYGVKD. CDR3 coding DNA: TGTGCCATCAGTGCCAGCGGGGGGGCTTTCTACGAGCAGTACTTC. Its protein is CAISASGGAFYEQYF.

V gene TRBV9 combines with J gene TRBJ2-7, with TRBD1 matching 9 bases. CDR3 size: 14 residues. Per germline, CDR1 SGDLS and CDR2 YYNGEE. V shed 2 bases, J shed 5 bases, and the junction held 5 bases outside the gene matches. CDR3 region: CASSVGTGNDEQYF. The CDR3 DNA reads as TGTGCCAGCAGCGTCGGGACAGGGAACGACGAGCAGTACTTC.

This sequence joins TRBV20-1 and TRBJ2-7; 7 bases are shared with TRBD2. CDR1 and CDR2 from the germline V gene are DFQATT and SNEGSKA (reference sequence). The CDR3 loop spans 15 amino acids. J lost 0 bases, V lost 6 bases, and 11 bases had no gene match. The CDR3 is CSAPRGSGFSYEQYF. CDR3 nucleotide sequence: TGCAGTGCCCCTCGGGGTAGCGGGTTCTCCTACGAGCAGTACTTC.

The chain combines TRBV30 with TRBJ2-7; D gene ambiguous. The CDR3 sequence is 11 residues long. Germline V lookup: CDR1 GTSNPN, CDR2 SVGIG (reference sequence). Trimming removed 1 base from V and 2 bases from J, with 3 bases in between. The CDR3 coding sequence is TGTGCCTGGAGTGAAACCTACGAGCAGTACTTC. Translated, it gives CAWSETYEQYF.

This clonotype was observed at least ten times. Since a much larger clone is just one base distant, this may be a read error. The chain has TRBV20-1 and TRBJ2-7, with a tentative D call TRBD1 (5 bases). Germline CDR1 DFQATT, CDR2 SNEGSKA (reference sequence). There are 13 residues in the CDR3. The CDR3 protein is CSARPTGSYAQYF. Here the CDR3 DNA reads TGCAGTGCTAGACCTACAGGATCCTACGCGCAGTACTTC.

The chain has TRBV7-9 and TRBJ2-1; 8 nucleotides match TRBD2. This CDR3 is built from 12 residues. V lost 5 bases, J lost 9 bases, and 3 bases stayed unmatched. Germline assignment: CDR1 SEHNR and CDR2 FQNEAQ (reference sequence). The CDR3 loop reads CASSPGGGEQFF. The CDR3, as DNA: TGTGCCAGCAGCCCGGGGGGGGGTGAGCAGTTCTTC.

This chain links TRBV6-2 or TRBV6-3 with TRBJ1-2; tentative D call: TRBD1 (6 bases). This CDR3 is 17 amino acids long. The V end lost 5 bases, the J end lost 4 bases, and 23 bases lay between the germline ends. Germline V gene lookup returns CDR1 MNHEY and CDR2 SVGEGT. The CDR3: CASSTLAAGTGLYGYTF. The CDR3 bases are TGTGCCAGCAGTACGCTTGCGGCGGGCACAGGGCTCTATGGCTACACCTTC.

In the case of this clonotype: The junction departs from the called germline gene at one end, perhaps through a read error. The chain joins TRBV7-9 to TRBJ2-7; 10 bases match TRBD2. Germline lookup yields CDR1 SEHNR and CDR2 FQNEAQ (reference sequence). The CDR3 is made up of 14 amino acids. CDR3 sequence reads: CASSSSGSLYEQHF. In nucleotides, the CDR3 is TGTGCCAGCAGCTCTAGCGGGAGTCTGTACGAGCAGCACTTC.

V usage is TRBV5-8 and J usage is TRBJ1-6, with D possibly matching TRBD1 (6 bases). V lost 4 bases to trimming and J lost 13 bases, with 24 bases between them. The CDR3 contains 16 residues. From germline, CDR1 is SGHTS and CDR2 YDEGEE. CDR3 DNA: TGTGCCAGCAGCCTGAGGTCGACAGGCGGTTCGCTTCCCCTCCACTTT. Translating gives CASSLRSTGGSLPLHF.

V usage is TRBV11-2 and J usage is TRBJ2-7, with TRBD2 as a possible D gene (6 bases). CDR1 and CDR2 from the germline V gene are SGHAT and FQNNGV. This CDR3 contains 15 residues. Trimming cost V 1 base and J 6 bases, with 16 bases left between them. The CDR3 loop reads CASSLGSSAGTEQYF. The CDR3 region has the DNA TGTGCCAGCAGCTTAGGCTCTAGCGCCGGCACCGAGCAGTACTTC.

The chain is built from TRBV7-6 and TRBJ2-3; D is undetermined. This CDR3 has 14 amino acids. Trimming pared 1 base from V and 7 bases from J, leaving 12 bases between. Germline V gene sequence: CDR1 SGHVS, CDR2 FNYEAQ. As DNA, the CDR3 is TGTGCCAGCAGCTTAGATCCGGGTGACCATACGCAGTATTTT. It translates to CASSLDPGDHTQYF.

This clonotype was seen once. V usage is TRBV2 and J usage is TRBJ1-4; weak D call: TRBD1 (6 bases). Trimming removed 7 bases from V and 8 bases from J, with 20 bases in between. Germline V CDR1 and CDR2: SNHLY, FYNNEI. This CDR3 is 15 amino acids long. CDR3 nucleotides: TGTGCCAGCATGGCTTCGGACAGCCAATGGGAAAAACTGTTTTTT. Translation: CASMASDSQWEKLFF. The variable domain in full, with the rest retrieved from reference TRBV2 and TRBJ1-4, is EPEVTQTPSHQVTQMGQEVILRCVPISNHLYFYWYRQILGQKVEFLVSFYNNEISEKSEIFDDQFSVERPDGSNFTLKIRSTKLEDSAMYFCASMASDSQWEKLFFGSGTQLSVL.

The chain carries TRBV2 and TRBJ2-5; a possible D gene is TRBD2 (6 bases). The germline V gene has CDR1 SNHLY and CDR2 FYNNEI. Trimming removed 8 bases from V and 5 bases from J, with 21 bases in between. CDR3 length equals 15 residues. CDR3 sequence (DNA): TGTGCCAGCCGCAGGTCACCTGGCGGGGAGGAGACCCAGTACTTC. It yields the protein CASRRSPGGEETQYF.

The DNA for the CDR3 is TGTGCCAGCAGTACCCGAGATGGCAGGGGTGGCTATGGCTACACCTTC. This gives the protein CASSTRDGRGGYGYTF. The chain carries TRBV6-5 and TRBJ1-2, with D possibly TRBD1 on 6 matching bases. The CDR3 runs to 16 residues. Trimming shortened V by 5 bases and J by 4 bases, and 20 bases separated the two germline ends. Germline V gene data show CDR1 as MNHEY and CDR2 as SVGAGI.

The sample holds many counts of this clonotype. The chain uses TRBV19 and TRBJ1-5; D ambiguous. Trimming took off 7 bases at V and 2 bases at J, with 15 bases between the two ends. The germline gives CDR1 LNHDA, CDR2 SQIVND (reference sequence). This CDR3 contains 15 residues. CDR3 DNA sequence: TGTGCCAGTACCCGAAGGACGGAGGGCAATCAGCCCCAGCATTTT. Its protein is CASTRRTEGNQPQHF. Full variable domain (rest looked up from reference TRBV19 and TRBJ1-5): DGGITQSPKYLFRKEGQNVTLSCEQNLNHDAMYWYRQDPGQGLRLIYYSQIVNDFQKGDIAEGYSVSREKKESFPLTVTSAQKNPTAFYLCASTRRTEGNQPQHFGDGTRLSIL.

The chain uses TRBV24-1 and TRBJ2-3; 9 bases map to TRBD2. CDR1 is KGHDR and CDR2 is SFDVKD in the germline V gene. Trimming took 4 bases from V and 2 from J; bases not matched to a gene: 3. The CDR3 runs to 15 residues. In DNA form, the CDR3 reads TGTGCCACCAGTGAGGCGGGGGGGGCCACAGATACGCAGTATTTT. Its translation: CATSEAGGATDTQYF.

Ten or more counts support this clonotype. The chain couples TRBV6-5 to TRBJ2-2; 10 bases fit TRBD1. Per the germline V gene, CDR1 is MNHEY and CDR2 is SVGAGI. The V and J ends lost 5 bases and 3 bases, in that order; junction bases with no gene match: 3. The CDR3 spans 15 residues. CDR3: CASSRTGGDTGELFF. CDR3 bases: TGTGCCAGCAGTAGGACAGGGGGGGACACCGGGGAGCTGTTTTTT.

The gene calls are TRBV19 and TRBJ2-3, with 7 bases aligning to TRBD2. Germline-derived CDR1 and CDR2 are LNHDA and SQIVND (reference sequence). V shed 10 bases and J 5 bases; nucleotides not matched to a gene: 9. The CDR3 length is 13 residues. The CDR3 loop reads CATSGGLRDTQYF. The CDR3 DNA follows: TGTGCCACCTCCGGGGGGTTACGAGATACGCAGTATTTT.

The chain is built from TRBV29-1 and TRBJ1-4, with TRBD1 matching 12 bases. J gave up 2 bases and V 4 bases, and 5 bases lay outside the gene matches. CDR1 is SQVTM and CDR2 is ANQGSEA in the germline V gene. This CDR3 region has 16 residues. CDR3 region: CSVVLGTGGTNEKLFF. The DNA of the CDR3 is TGCAGCGTTGTTCTCGGGACAGGGGGCACTAATGAAAAACTGTTTTTT.

This sequence joins TRBV10-3 and TRBJ2-1; 10 bases match TRBD2. Germline lookup yields CDR1 ENHRY and CDR2 SYGVKD. Trimming cost V 2 bases and J 6 bases; bases outside gene matches: 10. The CDR3 has 17 amino acids. The CDR3 spells CAISETRAGGPGNEQFF. DNA of the CDR3: TGTGCCATCAGTGAGACGAGAGCGGGAGGGCCGGGCAATGAGCAGTTCTTC.

The chain carries TRBV7-9 and TRBJ1-2; D perhaps matches TRBD1 (6 bases). V was clipped by 1 base and J by 4 bases, with 13 bases between them. This CDR3 contains 15 residues. Germline V CDR1 and CDR2: SEHNR, FQNEAQ (reference sequence). The DNA for the CDR3 is TGTGCCAGCAGCTTAGGCATGGGGGCCAGCTATGGCTACACCTTC. Translating gives CASSLGMGASYGYTF.

Details on this clonotype: This sequence may be a read error, since a much larger clone differs from it by one base. The chain joins TRBV9 to TRBJ2-5; D could derive from TRBD1 or TRBD2 (5 bases each). The CDR3 is 14 amino acids. Germline V gives CDR1 SGDLS, CDR2 YYNGEE. Here the CDR3 reads CASSKFRDDETQSF. DNA of the CDR3: TGTGCCAGCAGCAAGTTCCGGGACGATGAGACCCAGTCCTTC.

In its sample, this clonotype was seen many times. J is TRBJ2-2 and V is TRBV5-4; no definite D call. Trimming removed 0 bases at V and 9 bases at J, with 9 bases between. The CDR3 covers 13 residues. The V gene's germline CDR1 is SGHNT and CDR2 YYREEE (reference sequence). The CDR3 protein is CASSLDPPRELFF. The CDR3 region has the DNA TGTGCCAGCAGCTTGGATCCCCCGCGGGAGCTGTTTTTT. Complete variable domain (other parts from reference TRBV5-4 and TRBJ2-2): ETGVTQSPTHLIKTRGQQVTLRCSSQSGHNTVSWYQQALGQGPQFIFQYYREEENGRGNFPPRFSGLQFPNYSSELNVNALELDDSALYLCASSLDPPRELFFGEGSRLTVL.